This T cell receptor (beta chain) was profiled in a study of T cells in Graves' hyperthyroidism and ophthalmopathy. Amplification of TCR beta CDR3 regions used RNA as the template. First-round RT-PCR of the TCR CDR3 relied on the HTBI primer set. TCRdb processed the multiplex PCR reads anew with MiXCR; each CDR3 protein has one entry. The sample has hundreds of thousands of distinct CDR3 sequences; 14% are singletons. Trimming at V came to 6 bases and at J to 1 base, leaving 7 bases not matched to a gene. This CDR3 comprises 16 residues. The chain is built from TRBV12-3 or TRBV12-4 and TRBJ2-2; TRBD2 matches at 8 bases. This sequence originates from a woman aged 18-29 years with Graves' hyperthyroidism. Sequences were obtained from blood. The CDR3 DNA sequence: TGTGCCAGCAGCCCGCGAGCGGGAGTGAACACCGGGGAGCTGTTTTTT. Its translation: CASSPRAGVNTGELFF.